These T cell receptor beta chains were read from a single sample in a study of cytomegalovirus exposure and HLA in healthy donors. Some clones are missing from TCRdb's copy, which holds only in-frame ones; the method was immunoSEQ multiplex PCR. The sample includes approximately 93,000 clones, approximately 81% of them seen just once. The sequenced sample consisted of PBMCs. These receptors originate from a woman aged 40-49 years in good health and CMV-seronegative. Both conserved end residues are part of each CDR3. The D gene is left open where the match is weak. Size is omitted from some rows. Given values are once, few, many or a class for expanded clones.

>TRBJ1-5|-|TRBV30|-
TGTGCCTGGAGTGGACAGAATCAGCCCCAGCATTTT
CAWSGQNQPQHF
>TRBJ1-5|-|TRBV27|once
-
CASSSSTGERNQPQHF
>TRBJ2-4|TRBD2|TRBV7-8|-
TGTGCCAGCAGCTTTTCTACTAGCGGGATTCTAGCCAAAAACATTCAGTACTTC
CASSFSTSGILAKNIQYF
>TRBJ1-1|TRBD1|TRBV7-3|-
TGTGCCAGCAGCCGGAACAGGGGCACTGAAGCTTTCTTT
CASSRNRGTEAFF
>TRBJ2-7|-|TRBV2|few
TGTGCCAGCAGTATCCGGGTCCCAACGGCCGAGCAGTACTTC
CASSIRVPTAEQYF
>TRBJ2-7|-|TRBV6-6|-
TGTGCCAGCATGCGGTCAAGTGAGCAGTACTTC
CASMRSSEQYF
>TRBJ1-1|TRBD1|TRBV10-3|-
TGTGCCATCAGTGGGACAGGGAAAGTCGAGACGGCTTTCTTT
CAISGTGKVETAFF
>TRBJ2-7|TRBD2|TRBV10-3|-
TGCGCCATCAAGGGTAGCGGGAGCTCCTACGAGCAGTACTTC
CAIKGSGSSYEQYF
>TRBJ2-3|TRBD2|TRBV4-2|-
TGTGCCAGCAGCCGCGGACTAGCGGGCGCCACAGATACGCAGTATTTT
CASSRGLAGATDTQYF
>TRBJ1-2|-|TRBV6-6|-
TGTGCCAGCAGTTCCAACCCCCCGCGGGGCTACACCTTC
CASSSNPPRGYTF
>TRBJ2-3|TRBD1|TRBV19|few
TGTGCCAGTAGTTCGGGACAGGGACACACAGATACGCAGTATTTT
CASSSGQGHTDTQYF
>TRBJ2-1|TRBD2|TRBV9|-
TGTGCCAGCAGCCTCCGAATAAGCGGGAGCTCCTACAATGAGCAGTTCTTC
CASSLRISGSSYNEQFF
>TRBJ2-3|TRBD2|TRBV25-1|-
TGTGCCAGCAGACTAGCGGGAGCAGATACGCAGTATTTT
CASRLAGADTQYF
>TRBJ2-7|TRBD2|TRBV9|few
TGTGCCAGCAGCAAGGGACTAGCGGGTTCCTACGAGCAGTACTTC
CASSKGLAGSYEQYF
>TRBJ2-1|-|TRBV5-1|-
TGCGCCAGCAGCTTAAACAGAGATGAGCAGTTCTTC
CASSLNRDEQFF
>TRBJ2-3|-|TRBV6-5|-
TGTGCCAGCAGCTCCCCCACAGATACGCAGTATTTT
CASSSPTDTQYF
>TRBJ1-2|-|TRBV7-2|-
TGTGCCAGCAGCTTAGTTGGCCCCAACATAAATGGCTACACCTTC
CASSLVGPNINGYTF
>TRBJ1-1|-|TRBV6-1|-
TGTGCCAGCAGTGAAGCGCTTCCCCTAGGGAACACTGAAGCTTTCTTT
CASSEALPLGNTEAFF
>TRBJ2-1|TRBD2|TRBV27|-
TGTGCCAGCAGTTTAACCGGACTAGCTTCCGAGGCCCATTACAATGAGCAGTTCTTC
CASSLTGLASEAHYNEQFF
>TRBJ2-1|TRBD2|TRBV10-1|-
TGCGCCAGCAGTCAAATACTAGCGGGAGGGCCGGGTGAGCAGTTCTTC
CASSQILAGGPGEQFF
>TRBJ2-7|-|TRBV2|-
TGTGCCAGCAGGACACTCACCACCTACGAGCAGTACTTC
CASRTLTTYEQYF
>TRBJ1-6|-|TRBV5-1|-
TGCGCCAGCAGCTTCGGGGGGGATTCACCCCTCCACTTT
CASSFGGDSPLHF
>TRBJ2-7|-|TRBV7-2|-
TGTGCCAGCAGCTTAGATCTGCCCCGAGGGTCCTACGAGCAGTACTTC
CASSLDLPRGSYEQYF
>TRBJ2-1|-|TRBV4-3|-
TGCGCCAGCAGCCAAGCGTTCTTCGGCGGGCGTGGTGGTAGTGAGCAGTTCTTC
CASSQAFFGGRGGSEQFF
>TRBJ1-1|TRBD1|TRBV12-5|-
TGTGCTAGTGGTTTAACCCCGGACAGGCGGTTAAACACTGAAGCTTTCTTT
CASGLTPDRRLNTEAFF
>TRBJ1-1|-|TRBV29-1|-
TGCAGCGGAGCCGAGATTGAAGCTTTCTTT
CSGAEIEAFF
>TRBJ1-5|-|TRBV19|-
TGTGCCAGTAGTATTCCTCGGGGACTTAGCAATCAGCCCCAGCATTTT
CASSIPRGLSNQPQHF
>TRBJ2-5|TRBD2|TRBV15|-
TGTGCCACCAGCAGAGATAGAGGTCTAGCGGGAAAGACCCAGTACTTC
CATSRDRGLAGKTQYF
>TRBJ2-2|TRBD2|TRBV10-3|-
TGTGCCATCAGTGAGTCCGTTAGCGGGAGCCGGACCGGGGAGCTGTTTTTT
CAISESVSGSRTGELFF
>TRBJ2-3|-|TRBV11-2|-
TGTGCCAGCAGCTTAGGCGCGATTGGGGGGGATACGCAGTATTTT
CASSLGAIGGDTQYF
>TRBJ2-2|TRBD1|TRBV7-6|few
TGTGCCAGCAGTTTACAGGGGGCTAACACCGGGGAGCTGTTTTTT
CASSLQGANTGELFF
>TRBJ2-4|TRBD2|TRBV5-4|-
TGTGCCAGCAGCTTGGATCCAGCGGGAGGCATTCAGTACTTC
CASSLDPAGGIQYF
>TRBJ2-7|TRBD2|TRBV18|once
TGTGCCAGCTCACCACGTAGCGGGAGGGCCTACGAGCAGTACTTC
CASSPRSGRAYEQYF
>TRBJ2-2|-|TRBV18|-
TGTGCCAGCTCACCTCTGCCTAGAGGGAGAGTCACCGGGGAGCTGTTTTTT
CASSPLPRGRVTGELFF
>TRBJ2-3|-|TRBV9|-
TGTGCCAGCAGCTCCCGAGCGGGCCCTAGCACAGATACGCAGTATTTT
CASSSRAGPSTDTQYF
>TRBJ2-7|TRBD2|TRBV2|-
TGTGCCAGCACCCCGGGGACTAGTTGGTACGAGCAGTACTTC
CASTPGTSWYEQYF
>TRBJ2-7|-|TRBV5-1|-
TGCGCCAGCAGCCCCGAGGGCCTCCAGGCAACCTACGAGCAGTACTTC
CASSPEGLQATYEQYF
>TRBJ1-1|TRBD1|TRBV9|once
TGTGCCAGCAGCGTAGGAGCAATAACTACAGGGGGCACTGAAGCTTTCTTT
CASSVGAITTGGTEAFF
>TRBJ2-1|TRBD2|TRBV14|-
TGTGCCAGCAGCACACCCCCCGGGACTAGCTCCTACAATGAGCAGTTCTTC
CASSTPPGTSSYNEQFF
>TRBJ1-1|TRBD1|TRBV12-5|once
TGTGCTAGTGGTACCCAGGGGGGTACTGAAGCTTTCTTT
CASGTQGGTEAFF
>TRBJ2-7|-|TRBV19|once
TGTGCCAGTAGTATGGGAAAGACTAGAAACGAGCAGTACTTC
CASSMGKTRNEQYF
>TRBJ1-2|TRBD1|TRBV28|once
TGTGCCAGCAGTTTATCGGCAGGGGGAGAGAGGAACTATGGCTACACCTTC
CASSLSAGGERNYGYTF
>TRBJ1-6|-|TRBV7-9|once
TGTGCCAGCAGCCCGCCCGGGGTGAATTCACCCCTCCACTTT
CASSPPGVNSPLHF
>TRBJ1-2|TRBD1|TRBV12-5|-
TGTGCTAGTGGTTTGGGGACAGGGTCCCTTGAGGGCTACACCTTC
CASGLGTGSLEGYTF
>TRBJ2-1|-|TRBV29-1|-
TGCAGCGTTGCAGGGGTGGGTGAGCAGTTCTTC
CSVAGVGEQFF
>TRBJ1-5|TRBD1|TRBV28|-
TGTGCCAGCAGTGACAGGGCCCGGCAGCCCCAGCATTTT
CASSDRARQPQHF
>TRBJ1-2|-|TRBV6-1|once
TGTGCCAGCTTAAGGGGTGGCTACACCTTC
CASLRGGYTF
>TRBJ1-5|-|TRBV27|few
TGTGCCAGCAGTTCAGGGGCAGGGCTCAGCAATCAGCCCCAGCATTTT
CASSSGAGLSNQPQHF
>TRBJ2-1|TRBD1|TRBV19|-
TGTGCCAGTAGAAGACAGGGGCGAGATGAGCAGTTCTTC
CASRRQGRDEQFF
>TRBJ2-2|TRBD2|TRBV7-6|-
TGTGCCAGCAGCTTAGGAGGGAGGGCCGAATTCCCCCCCGGGGAGCTGTTTTTT
CASSLGGRAEFPPGELFF